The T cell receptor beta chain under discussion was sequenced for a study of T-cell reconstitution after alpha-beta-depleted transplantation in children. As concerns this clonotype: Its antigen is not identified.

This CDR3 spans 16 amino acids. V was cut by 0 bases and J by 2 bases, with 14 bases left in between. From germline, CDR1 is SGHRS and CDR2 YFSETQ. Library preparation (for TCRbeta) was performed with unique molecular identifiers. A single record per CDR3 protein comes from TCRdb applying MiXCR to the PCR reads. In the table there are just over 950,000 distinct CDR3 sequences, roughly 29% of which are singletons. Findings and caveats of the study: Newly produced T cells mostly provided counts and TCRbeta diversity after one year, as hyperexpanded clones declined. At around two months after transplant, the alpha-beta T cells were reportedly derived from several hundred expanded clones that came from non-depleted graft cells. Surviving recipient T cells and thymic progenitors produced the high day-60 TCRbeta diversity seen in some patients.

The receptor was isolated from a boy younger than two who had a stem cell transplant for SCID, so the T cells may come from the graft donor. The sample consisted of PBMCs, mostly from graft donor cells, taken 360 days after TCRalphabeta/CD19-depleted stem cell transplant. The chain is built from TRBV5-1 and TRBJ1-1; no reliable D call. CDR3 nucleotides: TGCGCCAGCAGCTTGGCCGCAGGAATAATAAACACTGAAGCTTTCTTT. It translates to CASSLAAGIINTEAFF.